The following is a T cell receptor beta chain sequence with its context. The data stem from a study of blood T cell repertoires in COVID-19. Turning to the study itself: Donors in the United States, Italy and Spain gave samples during acute or convalescent COVID-19.

TCRdb's copy holds only in-frame clones and misses some; the assay was immunoSEQ multiplex PCR. Seen here are over 80,000 clones, about 80% observed once, and the top ten hold approximately 4%. V lost 3 bases, J lost 8 bases, and 5 bases stayed unmatched. Germline V gene lookup returns CDR1 SEHNR and CDR2 FQNEAQ (reference sequence). The CDR3 has 13 residues. The TCR comes from a woman aged 45-60 years with acute or convalescent COVID-19. This chain links TRBV7-9 with TRBJ1-2; 8 bases map to TRBD1. The sequenced material came from peripheral blood. The CDR3 bases are TGTGCCAGCAGCTTGCAGGGGGCTTGGGGCTACACCTTC. Amino acids: CASSLQGAWGYTF.